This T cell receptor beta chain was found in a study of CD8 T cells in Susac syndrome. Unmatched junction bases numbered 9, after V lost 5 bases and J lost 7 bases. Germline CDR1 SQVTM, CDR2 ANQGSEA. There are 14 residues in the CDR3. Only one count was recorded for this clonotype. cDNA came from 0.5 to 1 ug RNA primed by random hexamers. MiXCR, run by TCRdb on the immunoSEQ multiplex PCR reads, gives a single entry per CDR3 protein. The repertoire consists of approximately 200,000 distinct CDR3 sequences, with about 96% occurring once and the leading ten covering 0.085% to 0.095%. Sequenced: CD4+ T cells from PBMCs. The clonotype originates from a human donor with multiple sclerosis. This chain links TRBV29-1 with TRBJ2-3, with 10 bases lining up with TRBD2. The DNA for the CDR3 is TGCAGCGTTCAACCTAGCGGGAGTATAAATACGCAGTATTTT. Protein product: CSVQPSGSINTQYF.